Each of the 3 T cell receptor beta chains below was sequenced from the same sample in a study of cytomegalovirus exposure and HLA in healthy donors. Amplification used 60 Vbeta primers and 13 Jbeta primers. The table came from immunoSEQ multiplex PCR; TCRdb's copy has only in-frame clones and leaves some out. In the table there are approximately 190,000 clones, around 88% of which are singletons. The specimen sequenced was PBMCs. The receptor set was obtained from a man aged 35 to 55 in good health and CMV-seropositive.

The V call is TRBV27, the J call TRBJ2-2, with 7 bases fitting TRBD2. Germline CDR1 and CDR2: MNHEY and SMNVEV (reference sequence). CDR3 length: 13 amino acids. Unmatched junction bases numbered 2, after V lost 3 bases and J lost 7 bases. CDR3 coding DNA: TGTGCCAGCAGTTTTCCTAGCGGCGGGGAGCTGTTTTTT. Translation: CASSFPSGGELFF.

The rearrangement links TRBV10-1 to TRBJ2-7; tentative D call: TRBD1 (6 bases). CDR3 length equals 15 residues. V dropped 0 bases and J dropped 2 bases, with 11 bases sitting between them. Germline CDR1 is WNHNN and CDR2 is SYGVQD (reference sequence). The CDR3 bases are TGCGCCAGCAGTGAGTCTGGACAGCCTCCCTACGAGCAGTACTTC. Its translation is CASSESGQPPYEQYF.

The CDR3 region has the DNA TGTGCCAGTGGGACTAGCGGGAGCTCCTACGAGCAGTACTTC. Translation gives CASGTSGSSYEQYF. The chain uses TRBV27 and TRBJ2-7, with 14 positions matching TRBD2. Germline V lookup: CDR1 MNHEY, CDR2 SMNVEV (reference sequence). V was pared by 9 bases and J by 0 bases, with 1 base of the junction left unmatched. The CDR3 spans 14 residues.